The 21 T cell receptor beta chains listed next were all sequenced from one sample in a study of identical twins. MiXCR was run by TCRdb on the 5' RACE reads, yielding one entry per CDR3 protein. Of a few hundred thousand distinct CDR3 sequences detected, around a tenth appear once; the ten largest clones hold roughly 3%. These data also formed part of another study, on yellow fever vaccine responses in identical twins.

The sequencing sample was made of PBMCs. The receptors come from a woman aged 18-29 years in good health.

This clonotype has ten or more counts. The V call is TRBV10-3, the J call TRBJ2-3, with 13 nucleotides matching TRBD2. Germline lookup yields CDR1 ENHRY and CDR2 SYGVKD. CDR3 length equals 15 residues. With V trimmed by 4 bases and J by 13 bases, 11 bases remained unmatched. The CDR3 sequence is CAISGDTSGRASEYF. The CDR3 DNA sequence: TGTGCCATCAGTGGCGATACTAGCGGGAGGGCCTCAGAGTATTTT.

The V and J genes are TRBV28 and TRBJ2-5; perhaps TRBD1 as D (6 bases). V dropped 2 bases and J dropped 6 bases, with 13 bases sitting between them. This CDR3 has 14 residues. Germline CDR1 and CDR2: MDHEN and SYDVKM. CDR3 residues: CASSLTGIGKTQYF. DNA of the CDR3: TGTGCCAGCAGTTTAACAGGGATAGGGAAGACCCAGTACTTC. Full variable domain (rest looked up from reference TRBV28 and TRBJ2-5): DVKVTQSSRYLVKRTGEKVFLECVQDMDHENMFWYRQDPGLGLRLIYFSYDVKMKEKGDIPEGYSVSREKKERFSLILESASTNQTSMYLCASSLTGIGKTQYFGPGTRLLVL.

This clonotype was seen ten or more times. The chain links TRBV12-3 or TRBV12-4 to TRBJ2-5; no clear D. The CDR3 has 11 residues. The germline V and J ends were trimmed by 3 bases and 4 bases, with 3 bases remaining between them. Written as DNA, the CDR3 is TGTGCCAGCAGTTTTCGAGAGACCCAGTACTTC. Protein sequence: CASSFRETQYF.

This clonotype was counted between two and nine times. CDR3 protein: CSARLWQGGTLSTDTQYF. The CDR3 nucleotides read TGCAGTGCTCGGCTCTGGCAGGGGGGAACCCTTAGCACAGATACGCAGTATTTT. This sequence joins TRBV20-1 and TRBJ2-3, with D possibly TRBD1 on 7 matching bases. CDR3 length: 18 amino acids. The V end lost 5 bases, the J end lost 0 bases, and 24 bases lay between the germline ends. Germline values: CDR1 DFQATT, CDR2 SNEGSKA (reference sequence).

This clonotype was picked up many times. This chain links TRBV7-2 with TRBJ2-7, with 8 positions matching TRBD1. The germline V gene has CDR1 SGHTA and CDR2 FQGNSA. The CDR3 consists of 15 residues. The ends lost 5 bases at V and 4 bases at J; junction bases unmatched: 10. CDR3 protein: CASSQLPQGVYEQYF. CDR3 bases: TGTGCCAGCAGCCAGCTACCACAGGGGGTATACGAGCAGTACTTC. Filled out from reference TRBV7-2 and TRBJ2-7, the complete variable domain reads GAGVSQSPSNKVTEKGKDVELRCDPISGHTALYWYRQSLGQGLEFLIYFQGNSAPDKSGLPSDRFSAERTGGSVSTLTIQRTQQEDSAVYLCASSQLPQGVYEQYFGPGTRLTVT.

This clonotype was seen only a few times. V usage is TRBV5-1 and J usage is TRBJ2-1; tentative D call: TRBD1 (6 bases). CDR1 and CDR2 (germline): SGHRS, YFSETQ. V lost 4 bases and J 12 bases, leaving 14 bases between the germline ends. The length of the CDR3 is 12 residues. CDR3 residues: CASSLEQGRQFF. The CDR3 region has the DNA TGCGCCAGCAGCCTAGAACAGGGACGGCAGTTCTTC. Together with reference TRBV5-1 and TRBJ2-1, the CDR3 gives the full variable domain: KAGVTQTPRYLIKTRGQQVTLSCSPISGHRSVSWYQQTPGQGLQFLFEYFSETQRNKGNFPGRFSGRQFSNSRSEMNVSTLELGDSALYLCASSLEQGRQFFGPGTRLTVL.

There are a few counts of this clonotype. The CDR3 sequence: CSARDPRAGALDEQFF. Written as DNA, the CDR3 is TGCAGTGCTAGAGACCCCCGGGCGGGAGCGCTCGATGAGCAGTTCTTC. The gene calls are TRBV20-1 and TRBJ2-1, with 7 bases aligning to TRBD2. Germline CDR1 reads DFQATT; CDR2 reads SNEGSKA (reference sequence). V lost 0 bases, J lost 8 bases, and 13 bases stayed unmatched. The CDR3 runs to 16 residues.

The chain has TRBV5-1 and TRBJ2-5, with 7 nucleotides matching TRBD2. In germline, CDR1 is SGHRS, CDR2 YFSETQ. With 5 bases clipped from V and 5 bases from J, the junction kept 6 bases outside the gene matches. There are 13 residues in the CDR3. CDR3 sequence reads: CASRVQGGETQYF. As DNA, the CDR3 is TGCGCCAGCAGGGTCCAGGGAGGGGAGACCCAGTACTTC.

This clonotype was detected only a few times. V is TRBV20-1 and J is TRBJ1-5, with 8 bases fitting TRBD1. CDR1 DFQATT and CDR2 SNEGSKA come from the germline V gene (reference sequence). The V gene end was trimmed by 3 bases and the J gene end by 2 bases; junction bases not matched to a gene: 15. The CDR3 contains 18 residues. Here the CDR3 reads CSASLDRVRGYGNQPQHF. The CDR3 DNA follows: TGCAGTGCTAGTTTGGACAGGGTAAGGGGATATGGCAATCAGCCCCAGCATTTT.

This clonotype has ten or more counts. CDR3 protein: CASSVHSGGEQFF. In DNA, the CDR3 is TGTGCCAGCAGTGTACATAGCGGGGGGGAGCAGTTCTTC. The chain uses TRBV25-1 and TRBJ2-1; TRBD2 agrees at 10 bases. Looked up from germline, CDR1 is MGHDK and CDR2 is SYGVNS. The CDR3 covers 13 residues. The trim removed 4 bases at V and 10 bases at J, leaving 4 bases unmatched.

This clonotype was observed a few times. The chain joins TRBV28 to TRBJ2-5; D is unclear. Germline V gene data show CDR1 as MDHEN and CDR2 as SYDVKM. This CDR3 has 11 amino acids. The germline V and J ends were trimmed by 5 bases and 5 bases, with 6 bases remaining between them. CDR3 region: CASSTYETQYF. Written as DNA, the CDR3 is TGTGCCAGCAGTACCTATGAGACCCAGTACTTC.

This clonotype was seen a few times. This sequence joins TRBV29-1 and TRBJ2-2, with D possibly TRBD1 on 5 matching bases. The CDR3 has 13 amino acids. V was pared by 5 bases and J by 7 bases, with 14 bases between. The germline CDR1 and CDR2 sequences are SQVTM and ANQGSEA. In DNA form, the CDR3 reads TGCAGCGTTACCCGTGGAAGGGGCGGGGAGCTGTTTTTT. It translates to CSVTRGRGGELFF.

This clonotype was observed at least ten times. This chain uses TRBV4-2 with TRBJ1-5; weak D call: TRBD1 (5 bases). Germline values: CDR1 LGHNA, CDR2 YNFKEQ. The germline V and J ends were trimmed by 0 bases and 3 bases, with 12 bases remaining between them. The CDR3 spans 16 residues. The CDR3 nucleotides read TGTGCCAGCAGCCAAGACGGGGCAGATTACAATCAGCCCCAGCATTTT. The encoded protein is CASSQDGADYNQPQHF.

Many counts were recorded for this clonotype. This rearrangement joins TRBV27 to TRBJ2-7; no reliable D call. The CDR3 has 12 amino acids. V was clipped by 1 base and J by 4 bases, with 5 bases between them. CDR1 and CDR2 from the germline V gene are MNHEY and SMNVEV (reference sequence). The CDR3 spells CASSLLRYEQYF. The CDR3 DNA reads TGTGCCAGCAGTTTATTGCGGTACGAGCAGTACTTC.

This chain uses TRBV5-4 with TRBJ2-3; tentative D call: TRBD2 (6 bases). V lost 2 bases and J 2 bases, leaving 15 bases between the germline ends. The germline V gene has CDR1 SGHNT and CDR2 YYREEE (reference sequence). This CDR3 comprises 16 residues. CDR3 protein: CASSFLVGGTTDTQYF. The CDR3 DNA sequence: TGTGCCAGCAGCTTTTTGGTGGGAGGAACCACAGATACGCAGTATTTT.

This clonotype was seen more than once but under ten times. This chain links TRBV5-1 with TRBJ2-2; 8 bases are a match to TRBD2. This CDR3 has 16 residues. Per the germline V gene, CDR1 is SGHRS and CDR2 is YFSETQ. V shed 1 base and J 2 bases; nucleotides not matched to a gene: 4. This CDR3 reads CASSLILAGNTGELFF. For the CDR3, the DNA is TGCGCCAGCAGCTTGATTCTAGCGGGTAACACCGGGGAGCTGTTTTTT. Full variable domain (remainder filled in from reference TRBV5-1 and TRBJ2-2): KAGVTQTPRYLIKTRGQQVTLSCSPISGHRSVSWYQQTPGQGLQFLFEYFSETQRNKGNFPGRFSGRQFSNSRSEMNVSTLELGDSALYLCASSLILAGNTGELFFGEGSRLTVL.

In the case of this clonotype: Sequence at one end of the junction differs from germline and may be a read error. The chain's CDR3 is CSARVYEDWHF. In nucleotides, the CDR3 is TGCAGTGCTAGAGTATATGAGGATTGGCACTTC. V usage is TRBV20-1 and J usage is TRBJ2-7; D unresolved. The CDR3 runs to 11 residues. CDR1 is DFQATT and CDR2 is SNEGSKA in the germline V gene (reference sequence).

This clonotype came up a few times. This CDR3 is CASRLGTANEKLFF. DNA of the CDR3: TGTGCCAGCAGACTCGGGACAGCCAATGAAAAACTGTTTTTT. V is TRBV12-3 or TRBV12-4 and J is TRBJ1-4; TRBD1 agrees at 7 bases. The CDR3 length is 14 residues. J lost 5 bases, V lost 6 bases, and 6 bases had no gene match.

This clonotype was seen more than once but under ten times. The chain employs TRBV10-3 and TRBJ2-3, with TRBD2 matching over 9 bases. V lost 10 bases and J lost 2; bases outside the gene matches: 4. Germline-derived CDR1 and CDR2 are ENHRY and SYGVKD. This CDR3 has 13 amino acids. The CDR3 loop reads CATIAGDTDTQYF. DNA for the CDR3: TGTGCCACTATAGCGGGGGACACAGATACGCAGTATTTT.

This clonotype was counted only a few times. The chain uses TRBV9 and TRBJ2-5; TRBD1 matches 11 bases. The length of the CDR3 is 16 residues. Germline lookup yields CDR1 SGDLS and CDR2 YYNGEE. After removal of 2 bases from V and 5 bases from J, the junction contained 8 bases not matched to a gene. CDR3 in DNA: TGTGCCAGCAGCGTCTCCGGGACAGGGGGTCGGGAGACCCAGTACTTC. Amino acids: CASSVSGTGGRETQYF.

This clonotype has a count of ten or more. The V and J genes are TRBV29-1 and TRBJ2-1, with TRBD1 matching 7 bases. This CDR3 is 14 amino acids long. The germline gives CDR1 SQVTM, CDR2 ANQGSEA. The V gene end was trimmed by 4 bases and the J gene end by 2 bases; junction bases not matched to a gene: 5. In DNA form, the CDR3 reads TGCAGCGTTGGACGAGACAGGGCCTACAATGAGCAGTTCTTC. Amino acid sequence: CSVGRDRAYNEQFF.